This TCR beta chain emerged from a study of blood T cell repertoires in COVID-19. Original processing methods: Reference gene primer amplification gave estimated nucleated cell counts. Data came from immunoSEQ multiplex PCR; TCRdb stores just in-frame clones and leaves some out. V and J calls and clone size come straight from that table; D and trimming were deduced from the DNA. The data contain roughly 300,000 clones, approximately 89% of them seen just once; the ten biggest clones take up over 2%. Material for sequencing was peripheral blood. The TCR sequence derives from a woman in her twenties or thirties with COVID-19, enrolled during active disease.

As DNA, the CDR3 is TGTGCCATCAGTGATTCAGCGGGAGAGGTCGGGGAGCTGTTTTTT. This translates into CAISDSAGEVGELFF. This chain links TRBV10-3 with TRBJ2-2; 8 bases align to TRBD2. The trim removed 3 bases at V and 7 bases at J, leaving 7 bases unmatched. The length of the CDR3 is 15 residues. From germline, CDR1 is ENHRY and CDR2 SYGVKD.